This entry lists 8 T cell receptor beta chains sequenced from one sample in a study of T-cell memory formation after mild COVID-19 (TCRdb year 2021). Library preparation employed 5' RACE. The sequencer was an Illumina NovaSeq 6000. The raw public data were reprocessed by TCRdb itself: fastp quality trimming at Q25, MiXCR clonotype calling, in-frame beta chains only. Under each unique CDR3 protein, matching rows form one entry showing the most common genes and DNA. Here the sample has over 450,000 distinct CDR3 sequences; around 21% occur a single time. The ten largest clones add up to about 12% of the sample. The specimen sequenced was PBMCs or a T cell subset sorted from them (not recorded which). These receptors were collected from an adult woman who had mild COVID-19 (a few samples of this study predate the infection). The sample titles of this study are shuffled in the database, so cell type and time point are left out; the donor was told from shared clones.

This clonotype was counted between two and nine times. The chain employs TRBV7-9 and TRBJ2-5; D may be TRBD2 (5 bases). The CDR3 is 16 amino acids. Trimming removed 3 bases from V and 5 bases from J, with 19 bases in between. Per the germline V gene, CDR1 is SEHNR and CDR2 is FQNEAQ (reference sequence). The CDR3 DNA sequence: TGTGCCAGCAGCTTCCCAACCTTAACGGGGTGGGAGACCCAGTACTTC. Its protein product is CASSFPTLTGWETQYF.

This rearrangement joins TRBV3-1 to TRBJ1-1; tentatively, D is TRBD1 (6 bases). CDR1 and CDR2 (germline): LGHDT, YNNKEL (reference sequence). This CDR3 has 16 amino acids. The V gene lost 2 bases and the J gene lost 4 bases, with 17 bases spanning the gap. CDR3 DNA sequence: TGTGCCAGCAGCCAATCCGGGACAAGAGATGTCACTGAAGCTTTCTTT. Its protein product is CASSQSGTRDVTEAFF.

The chain carries TRBV18 and TRBJ1-6, with 7 bases fitting TRBD1. J was trimmed by 13 bases and V by 2 bases; bases with no gene match: 8. The germline V gene has CDR1 KGHSH and CDR2 LQKENI. This CDR3 comprises 14 residues. The CDR3 loop is CASSPGAGGSPLHF. The CDR3 nucleotides are TGTGCCAGCTCACCAGGGGCAGGGGGTTCGCCCCTCCACTTT. The entire variable domain, with the rest obtained from reference TRBV18 and TRBJ1-6, is as follows: NAGVMQNPRHLVRRRGQEARLRCSPMKGHSHVYWYRQLPEEGLKFMVYLQKENIIDESGMPKERFSAEFPKEGPSILRIQQVVRGDSAAYFCASSPGAGGSPLHFGNGTRLTVT.

J is TRBJ2-1 and V is TRBV29-1; TRBD1 matches 7 bases. V lost 8 bases, J lost 5 bases, and 9 bases stayed unmatched. This CDR3 is 13 amino acids long. The germline V gene encodes CDR1 SQVTM and CDR2 ANQGSEA. The CDR3 is CSPTVTGDNEQFF. The CDR3, as DNA: TGCAGCCCTACCGTCACAGGGGACAATGAGCAGTTCTTC.

The sample holds many counts of this clonotype. The J gene is TRBJ2-2, the V gene TRBV7-2, with unresolved D. The germline V and J ends were trimmed by 1 base and 5 bases, with 5 bases remaining between them. The V gene's germline CDR1 is SGHTA and CDR2 FQGNSA. This CDR3 region has 13 residues. The CDR3 here is CASSLVRTGELFF. In DNA form, the CDR3 reads TGTGCCAGCAGCTTAGTCCGAACCGGGGAGCTGTTTTTT.

Concerning this clonotype: At one end, the junction sequence differs from germline, possibly due to a read error. The rearrangement joins TRBV7-3 to TRBJ2-6; perhaps TRBD2 as D (6 bases). This CDR3 spans 16 amino acids. Germline CDR1 reads SGHTA; CDR2 reads FQGTGA. The CDR3 loop reads CASSDRGGTGANALTF. As DNA, the CDR3 is TGTGCCAGCAGCGACCGGGGCGGGACTGGGGCCAACGCCCTGACTTTC.

This sequence joins TRBV5-1 and TRBJ1-1; perhaps TRBD1 as D (6 bases). There are 14 residues in the CDR3. Germline CDR1 is SGHRS and CDR2 is YFSETQ. V lost 5 bases and J lost 1, with 12 bases in between. CDR3 residues: CASRDLTGNTEAFF. CDR3 nucleotide sequence: TGCGCCAGCAGAGACCTGACAGGGAACACTGAAGCTTTCTTT.

The chain recombines TRBV9 with TRBJ2-7, with D possibly being TRBD1 (6 bases). Per germline, CDR1 SGDLS and CDR2 YYNGEE. V gave up 2 bases and J gave up 6 bases, with 15 bases separating them. This CDR3 region has 14 residues. CDR3 amino acids: CASSVGDKAREQYF. Here the CDR3 DNA reads TGTGCCAGCAGCGTGGGGGACAAAGCTCGCGAGCAGTACTTC.